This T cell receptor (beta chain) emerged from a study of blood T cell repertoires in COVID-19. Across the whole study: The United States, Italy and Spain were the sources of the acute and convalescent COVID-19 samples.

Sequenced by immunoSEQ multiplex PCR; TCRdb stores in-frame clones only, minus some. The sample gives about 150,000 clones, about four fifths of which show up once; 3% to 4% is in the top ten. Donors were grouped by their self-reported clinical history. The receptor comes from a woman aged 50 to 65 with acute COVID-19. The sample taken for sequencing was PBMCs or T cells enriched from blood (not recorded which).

DNA for the CDR3: TGTGCCAGCAGTTTTTTAATAGCAGAGGGGGCCAACGTCCTGACTTTC. This translates into CASSFLIAEGANVLTF. This chain links TRBV27 with TRBJ2-6; D is unresolved. CDR3 length equals 16 residues. The germline V and J ends were trimmed by 3 bases and 4 bases, with 13 bases remaining between them. CDR1 and CDR2 (germline): MNHEY, SMNVEV (reference sequence).